A single sample gave rise to the 24 T cell receptor beta chains below, sequenced in a study of early stage breast cancer tumors. The protocol was immunoSEQ multiplex PCR, while the TCRdb copy is restricted to in-frame clones and leaves out a portion. The table shows roughly 30,000 clones, with roughly 77% occurring only once. The sequenced sample consisted of breast tumor tissue. All receptors derive from a person aged 30-39 years with breast cancer.

The V call is TRBV20-1, the J call TRBJ2-2; D is uncertain. Trimming cost V 5 bases and J 5 bases, with 6 bases left between them. Germline V lookup: CDR1 DFQATT, CDR2 SNEGSKA (reference sequence). The CDR3 consists of 11 residues. CDR3 in DNA: TGCAGTGCTGGCGGTACCGGGGAGCTGTTTTTT. Protein product: CSAGGTGELFF.

The chain recombines TRBV10-1 with TRBJ2-7; D gene uncertain. Germline-derived CDR1 and CDR2 are WNHNN and SYGVQD (reference sequence). V gave up 4 bases and J gave up 0 bases, with 4 bases separating them. This CDR3 is built from 12 residues. The CDR3 sequence is CASSVNSYEQYF. The CDR3 DNA sequence: TGCGCCAGCAGTGTGAACTCCTACGAGCAGTACTTC.

V and J are TRBV14 and TRBJ2-1, with TRBD2 matching 11 bases. CDR3 size: 15 residues. V gave up 4 bases and J gave up 8 bases; unmatched junction bases: 7. Germline CDR1 SGHDN, CDR2 FVKESK. CDR3 loop: CASSRGTSGGHEQFF. CDR3 bases: TGTGCCAGCAGCCGAGGGACTAGCGGAGGACATGAGCAGTTCTTC.

The rearrangement links TRBV2 to TRBJ2-7; a possible D gene is TRBD2 (6 bases). Germline CDR1 is SNHLY and CDR2 is FYNNEI. Trimming cost V 2 bases and J 5 bases, with 16 bases left between them. The CDR3 consists of 15 residues. The CDR3 reads CASSEWDSSLNEQYF. The CDR3 DNA sequence: TGTGCCAGCAGTGAATGGGACTCTTCCTTAAACGAGCAGTACTTC.

This sequence joins TRBV7-3 and TRBJ2-2; 10 bases align to TRBD2. V lost 5 bases, J lost 4 bases, and 4 bases stayed unmatched. Germline-derived CDR1 and CDR2 are SGHTA and FQGTGA. CDR3 length: 15 residues. As DNA, the CDR3 is TGTGCCAGCAGCCGGGGACTAGCGAGCACCGGGGAGCTGTTTTTT. Translation: CASSRGLASTGELFF.

This clone was found a few times. The chain joins TRBV7-3 to TRBJ2-2; D unresolved. Germline lookup yields CDR1 SGHTA and CDR2 FQGTGA. The CDR3 consists of 13 residues. V was shortened by 1 base and J by 5 bases, with 5 bases between the two germline ends. The CDR3 loop reads CASSLSQTGELFF. Here the CDR3 DNA reads TGTGCCAGCAGCTTAAGTCAGACCGGGGAGCTGTTTTTT.

This chain connects TRBV4-2 to TRBJ1-4, with D possibly matching TRBD1 (6 bases). Trimming removed 1 base at V and 2 bases at J, with 17 bases between. This CDR3 is 18 amino acids long. Per germline, CDR1 LGHNA and CDR2 YNFKEQ. The CDR3 loop reads CASSQVKTGGRTNEKLFF. For the CDR3, the DNA is TGTGCCAGCAGCCAAGTAAAGACAGGCGGGAGGACTAATGAAAAACTGTTTTTT.

The chain links TRBV6-6 to TRBJ1-4; D gene ambiguous. Trimming left V 6 bases short and J 7 bases short, with 6 bases between. In germline, CDR1 is MNHNY, CDR2 SVGAGI (reference sequence). This CDR3 comprises 11 residues. CDR3 sequence: CASSRSEKLFF. CDR3 coding DNA: TGTGCCAGCAGCCGAAGTGAAAAACTGTTTTTT.

The chain joins TRBV13 to TRBJ2-2, with no clear D. The germline CDR1 and CDR2 sequences are PRHDT and FYEKMQ (reference sequence). V lost 5 bases and J lost 1, with 8 bases in between. The CDR3 totals 14 residues. The CDR3 protein is CASSLYLNTGELFF. The DNA for the CDR3 is TGTGCCAGCAGCCTATACTTGAACACCGGGGAGCTGTTTTTT. The whole variable domain, filled in from reference TRBV13 and TRBJ2-2, reads AAGVIQSPRHLIKEKRETATLKCYPIPRHDTVYWYQQGPGQDPQFLISFYEKMQSDKGSIPDRFSAQQFSDYHSELNMSSLELGDSALYFCASSLYLNTGELFFGEGSRLTVL.

V gene TRBV5-1 combines with J gene TRBJ2-6; TRBD1 aligns across 7 bases. The CDR3 is 17 residues long. Germline CDR1 and CDR2: SGHRS and YFSETQ. Germline trimming cut 2 bases from V and 2 bases from J; bases unmatched to any gene: 7. The CDR3 spells CASSLLPTGTGANVLTF. The CDR3 coding sequence is TGCGCCAGCAGCTTACTGCCGACAGGGACTGGGGCCAACGTCCTGACTTTC.

This sequence joins TRBV15 and TRBJ2-7; D not resolved. Germline-derived CDR1 and CDR2 are LNHNV and YYDKDF (reference sequence). The CDR3 is made up of 13 amino acids. Trimming pared 8 bases from V and 0 bases from J, leaving 11 bases between. CDR3 DNA sequence: TGTGCCACCGCCATGACCGGCTCCTACGAGCAGTACTTC. Encoded protein: CATAMTGSYEQYF.

This clone was seen a few times. The chain has TRBV4-2 and TRBJ1-4; no clear D gene. The CDR3 covers 15 residues. The ends were cut back, 1 base at V and 8 bases at J, with 14 bases in the middle. Germline values: CDR1 LGHNA, CDR2 YNFKEQ. The CDR3 region is CASSQGDGGEEKLFF. CDR3 DNA: TGTGCCAGCAGCCAAGGGGATGGTGGGGAGGAAAAACTGTTTTTT.

The chain uses TRBV4-2 and TRBJ1-1; D ambiguous. Germline V gene lookup returns CDR1 LGHNA and CDR2 YNFKEQ. Trimming removed 1 base at V and 1 base at J, with 4 bases between. This CDR3 has 13 amino acids. CDR3 amino acids: CASSQGPNTEAFF. The CDR3 DNA reads TGTGCCAGCAGCCAAGGACCGAACACTGAAGCTTTCTTT.

The chain recombines TRBV4-2 with TRBJ2-3; 14 positions match TRBD2. V trimming: 3 bases; J trimming: 4 bases; junction bases outside the gene matches: 12. The CDR3 extends over 19 amino acids. Germline V lookup: CDR1 LGHNA, CDR2 YNFKEQ. The CDR3 region is CASSHGTTSGRVWADTQYF. The DNA of the CDR3 is TGTGCCAGCAGCCACGGGACGACTAGCGGGAGGGTCTGGGCAGATACGCAGTATTTT.

The rearrangement links TRBV6-6 to TRBJ2-1, with 7 bases matching TRBD2. The CDR3 is 16 residues long. Germline trimming cut 5 bases from V and 0 bases from J; bases unmatched to any gene: 7. CDR1 MNHNY and CDR2 SVGAGI come from the germline V gene (reference sequence). The CDR3 region is CASSTGRRGSYNEQFF. CDR3 in DNA: TGTGCCAGCAGTACCGGGAGGCGGGGCTCCTACAATGAGCAGTTCTTC.

The rearrangement joins TRBV19 to TRBJ2-2; tentatively, D is TRBD2 (5 bases). The germline V gene has CDR1 LNHDA and CDR2 SQIVND (reference sequence). Trimming took off 9 bases at V and 7 bases at J, with 21 bases between the two ends. This CDR3 spans 15 amino acids. The DNA for the CDR3 is TGTGCCAGCCACCAGAACGGGGTTGGGAGCGGGGAGCTGTTTTTT. This translates into CASHQNGVGSGELFF.

The V and J genes are TRBV19 and TRBJ2-3, with D possibly matching TRBD1 (5 bases). This CDR3 has 16 amino acids. Germline CDR1 and CDR2: LNHDA and SQIVND (reference sequence). Trimming took 5 bases from V and 8 from J, leaving 23 bases between them. The CDR3, as DNA: TGTGCCAGTAGTCCGCGGCCAGGGCCCCTTACTACTACGCAGTATTTT. Its protein is CASSPRPGPLTTTQYF.

This sequence joins TRBV6-4 and TRBJ2-2, with D maybe TRBD2 (7 bases). This CDR3 has 15 amino acids. Germline V gene data show CDR1 as MRHNA and CDR2 as SNTAGT. Trimming took 6 bases from V and 6 from J, leaving 17 bases between them. This CDR3 reads CASSLEGGGAGELFF. CDR3 nucleotide sequence: TGTGCCAGCAGCCTCGAGGGGGGGGGCGCCGGGGAGCTGTTTTTT.

This chain joins TRBV7-2 and TRBJ2-2; weak D call: TRBD2 (6 bases). Germline-derived CDR1 and CDR2 are SGHTA and FQGNSA. V was trimmed by 6 bases and J by 0 bases, leaving 11 bases between them. This CDR3 is built from 15 residues. The CDR3 sequence: CASSPGVSNTGELFF. The CDR3 bases are TGTGCCAGCAGTCCGGGAGTCTCGAACACCGGGGAGCTGTTTTTT.

This clone was seen a handful of times. The chain links TRBV10-3 to TRBJ1-2; the D is unclear. The CDR3 is 12 residues long. Per the germline V gene, CDR1 is ENHRY and CDR2 is SYGVKD. Trimming removed 3 bases at V and 2 bases at J, with 4 bases between. This chain's CDR3 is CAISEPNYGYTF. CDR3 DNA sequence: TGTGCCATCAGTGAACCGAACTATGGCTACACCTTC.

The chain combines TRBV2 with TRBJ2-7, with 10 bases fitting TRBD2. The CDR3 contains 15 residues. CDR1 is SNHLY, CDR2 FYNNEI, per germline. V lost 7 bases to trimming and J lost 2 bases; unmatched junction nucleotides: 8. This CDR3 is CASNEALAGAYEQYF. The CDR3 DNA reads as TGTGCCAGCAACGAAGCCCTAGCGGGGGCCTACGAGCAGTACTTC.

The rearrangement uses TRBV5-6 and TRBJ1-1; TRBD1 is a possible D gene (6 bases). Deletions cut 3 bases from V and 3 bases from J, with 15 bases between. The CDR3 extends over 15 amino acids. Germline V gene data show CDR1 as SGHDT and CDR2 as YYEEEE. The CDR3 here is CASSYPTGADTEAFF. CDR3 coding DNA: TGTGCCAGCAGCTACCCGACGGGGGCGGACACTGAAGCTTTCTTT.

The gene calls are TRBV27 and TRBJ2-7; D unresolved. CDR1 and CDR2 (germline): MNHEY, SMNVEV (reference sequence). The CDR3 loop spans 12 amino acids. The ends were cut back, 6 bases at V and 3 bases at J, with 9 bases in the middle. CDR3 in DNA: TGTGCCAGCAGCGGGCCCAACTACGAGCAGTACTTC. This encodes CASSGPNYEQYF.

This clone appeared a few times. The CDR3: CASSQNRGFAYEQYF. CDR3 sequence (DNA): TGCGCCAGCAGCCAGAACAGGGGGTTTGCCTACGAGCAGTACTTC. The genes are TRBV5-1 and TRBJ2-7; 8 bases are shared with TRBD1. V gave up 4 bases and J gave up 2 bases; unmatched junction bases: 8. The V gene's germline CDR1 is SGHRS and CDR2 YFSETQ. CDR3 length: 15 amino acids.